This entry lists 11 T cell receptor beta chains sequenced from one sample in a study of T cell changes during pregnancy in multiple sclerosis (dated by TCRdb to the late 2010s). The library was generated by the immunoSEQ multiplex PCR assay. In its TCRdb copy, this immuneACCESS table keeps in-frame sequences only and misses some clones. Where compared with another copy, unresolved V genes explain less than half of these, and the others have no known cause. Here the sample has 85,000 to 130,000 clones; just over 90% occur a single time. Jointly, the top ten make up around 1.2% of the sample. The sample here was peripheral blood, taken in the second trimester of pregnancy. These TCRs come from a female donor with multiple sclerosis, enrolled in a pregnancy study.

The CDR3 bases are TGTGCCTGGAGATGGGGGGGCCAATTCTCTAACTATGGCTACACCTTC. Its protein is CAWRWGGQFSNYGYTF. This sequence joins TRBV30 and TRBJ1-2, with a tentative D call TRBD1 (6 bases). CDR3 length equals 16 residues. Germline CDR1 is GTSNPN and CDR2 is SVGIG (reference sequence). The V end lost 3 bases, the J end lost 0 bases, and 17 bases lay between the germline ends.

The gene calls are TRBV5-4 and TRBJ2-1, with 12 bases that match TRBD1. V gave up 3 bases and J gave up 8 bases; unmatched junction bases: 9. The germline CDR1 and CDR2 sequences are SGHNT and YYREEE (reference sequence). The CDR3 is 16 amino acids. The CDR3 nucleotides are TGTGCCAGCAGCTCCGACATGGGACAGGGGGCGCATGAGCAGTTCTTC. Protein sequence: CASSSDMGQGAHEQFF. Combining the CDR3 with reference TRBV5-4 and TRBJ2-1 gives the whole variable domain ETGVTQSPTHLIKTRGQQVTLRCSSQSGHNTVSWYQQALGQGPQFIFQYYREEENGRGNFPPRFSGLQFPNYSSELNVNALELDDSALYLCASSSDMGQGAHEQFFGPGTRLTVL.

The CDR3, as DNA: TGTGCCAGCAGTTTACGACAGCCTACCTACGAGCAGTACTTC. Translation: CASSLRQPTYEQYF. The chain has TRBV28 and TRBJ2-7; D may be TRBD1 (5 bases). In germline, CDR1 is MDHEN, CDR2 SYDVKM. The CDR3 is 14 amino acids. The V end lost 2 bases, the J end lost 2 bases, and 10 bases lay between the germline ends.

The chain combines TRBV5-1 with TRBJ2-7; 10 positions match TRBD2. The CDR3 is 15 amino acids. With 0 bases clipped from V and 2 bases from J, the junction kept 2 bases outside the gene matches. The germline V gene encodes CDR1 SGHRS and CDR2 YFSETQ. The CDR3 reads CASSLGLAGAYEQYF. The CDR3 DNA reads as TGCGCCAGCAGCTTGGGCCTAGCGGGGGCCTACGAGCAGTACTTC.

This clone was seen a few times. Within the sample, other DNA sequences also encode this same CDR3. The gene calls are TRBV5-1 and TRBJ2-1; 9 bases match TRBD2. The germline CDR1 and CDR2 sequences are SGHRS and YFSETQ. CDR3 size: 15 residues. The V and J ends lost 0 bases and 4 bases, in that order; junction bases with no gene match: 2. CDR3 nucleotide sequence: TGCGCCAGCAGCTTGGGCCTAGCGGGGTACAATGAGCAGTTCTTC. It specifies CASSLGLAGYNEQFF.

The genes are TRBV2 and TRBJ2-5, with TRBD1 matching over 8 bases. CDR3 size: 15 residues. The V and J ends lost 6 bases and 1 base, in that order; junction bases with no gene match: 7. Germline CDR1 is SNHLY and CDR2 is FYNNEI. The chain's CDR3 is CASRTATGGQETQYF. In nucleotides, the CDR3 is TGTGCCAGCAGGACTGCAACAGGGGGCCAAGAGACCCAGTACTTC.

The chain recombines TRBV19 with TRBJ1-1, with D possibly being TRBD1 (6 bases). The CDR3 is 20 amino acids. Deletions cut 3 bases from V and 0 bases from J, with 26 bases between. CDR1 and CDR2 from the germline V gene are LNHDA and SQIVND (reference sequence). The CDR3, as DNA: TGTGCCAGTAGTATCCCCTTCCGGGACCCAAAGGGGGGGATGAACACTGAAGCTTTCTTT. Translating gives CASSIPFRDPKGGMNTEAFF. Filled out from reference TRBV19 and TRBJ1-1, the complete variable domain reads DGGITQSPKYLFRKEGQNVTLSCEQNLNHDAMYWYRQDPGQGLRLIYYSQIVNDFQKGDIAEGYSVSREKKESFPLTVTSAQKNPTAFYLCASSIPFRDPKGGMNTEAFFGQGTRLTVV.

CDR3 region: CAWGKLAGGLNEQFF. The CDR3 nucleotides are TGTGCCTGGGGAAAGCTAGCGGGAGGGTTGAATGAGCAGTTCTTC. The chain carries TRBV30 and TRBJ2-1; 12 bases line up with TRBD2. Per the germline V gene, CDR1 is GTSNPN and CDR2 is SVGIG (reference sequence). The CDR3 sequence is 15 residues long. V trimming: 5 bases; J trimming: 7 bases; junction bases outside the gene matches: 9.

The V gene is TRBV27, the J gene TRBJ2-7, with TRBD1 as a possible D gene (5 bases). The germline gives CDR1 MNHEY, CDR2 SMNVEV (reference sequence). The CDR3 has 13 amino acids. V was pared by 3 bases and J by 5 bases, with 11 bases between. The CDR3 reads CASSLTVRNEQYF. The CDR3 DNA reads as TGTGCCAGCAGTTTGACAGTCCGGAACGAGCAGTACTTC.

This sequence joins TRBV7-7 and TRBJ1-6; D is unresolved. V lost 1 base and J lost 6, with 4 bases in between. The CDR3 contains 13 residues. Germline V lookup: CDR1 SSHAT, CDR2 FNYEAQ (reference sequence). CDR3 DNA sequence: TGTGCCAGCAGCTTAGACATTAATTCACCCCTCCACTTT. Translating gives CASSLDINSPLHF.

V gene TRBV6-5 combines with J gene TRBJ1-1, with D hard to call. Trimming took off 2 bases at V and 3 bases at J, with 7 bases between the two ends. Germline V CDR1 and CDR2: MNHEY, SVGAGI. The CDR3 covers 13 residues. The CDR3 region has the DNA TGTGCCAGCAGTTACCTCGTCGACACTGAAGCTTTCTTT. Encoded protein: CASSYLVDTEAFF.